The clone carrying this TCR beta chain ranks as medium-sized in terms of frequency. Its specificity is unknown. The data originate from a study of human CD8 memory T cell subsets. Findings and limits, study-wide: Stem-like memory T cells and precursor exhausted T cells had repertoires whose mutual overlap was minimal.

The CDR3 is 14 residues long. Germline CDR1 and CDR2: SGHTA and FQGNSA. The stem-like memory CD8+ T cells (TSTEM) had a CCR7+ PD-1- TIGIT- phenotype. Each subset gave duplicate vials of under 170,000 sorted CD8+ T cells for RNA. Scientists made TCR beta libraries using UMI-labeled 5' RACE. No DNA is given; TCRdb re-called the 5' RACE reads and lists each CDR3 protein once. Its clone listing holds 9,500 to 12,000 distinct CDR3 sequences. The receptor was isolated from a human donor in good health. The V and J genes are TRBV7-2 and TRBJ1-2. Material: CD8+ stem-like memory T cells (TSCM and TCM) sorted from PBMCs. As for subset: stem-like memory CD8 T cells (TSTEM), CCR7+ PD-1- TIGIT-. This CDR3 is CASSLSGSSYGYTF.